This passage covers 32 T cell receptor beta chains from one sample sequenced in a study of blood T cell repertoires in COVID-19. The protocol was immunoSEQ multiplex PCR, while the TCRdb copy is restricted to in-frame clones and leaves out a portion. This table holds 200,000 to 250,000 clones, around 83% found once. Specimen: peripheral blood. The receptors originated from a human donor in a cohort sampled during active COVID-19.

This chain uses TRBV5-1 with TRBJ2-1, with 10 bases fitting TRBD2. CDR1 and CDR2 (germline): SGHRS, YFSETQ. Germline trimming cut 0 bases from V and 1 base from J; bases unmatched to any gene: 1. The CDR3 has 16 residues. The CDR3 is CASSLASGSSYNEQFF. As DNA, the CDR3 is TGCGCCAGCAGCTTGGCTAGCGGGAGTTCCTACAATGAGCAGTTCTTC.

CDR3 DNA: TGTGCCAGCAGGGAGGGACAGGGGGCGCTTGGAAACACCATATATTTT. It codes for CASREGQGALGNTIYF. The V gene is TRBV28, the J gene TRBJ1-3; 12 bases are a match to TRBD1. Germline trimming cut 6 bases from V and 3 bases from J; bases unmatched to any gene: 6. CDR1 is MDHEN and CDR2 is SYDVKM in the germline V gene. The length of the CDR3 is 16 residues.

This clone was observed a handful of times. The chain is built from TRBV4-1 and TRBJ2-1; D might be TRBD2 (6 bases). The CDR3 contains 12 residues. CDR1 and CDR2 (germline): MGHRA, YSYEKL. V was cut by 8 bases and J by 5 bases, with 10 bases left in between. The CDR3 here is CASRDFDNEQFF. The CDR3 coding sequence is TGCGCCAGCCGGGACTTTGACAATGAGCAGTTCTTC.

The V and J genes are TRBV28 and TRBJ2-7, with 7 bases aligning to TRBD1. The CDR3 has 12 amino acids. V lost 7 bases to trimming and J lost 2 bases; unmatched junction nucleotides: 2. Germline CDR1 reads MDHEN; CDR2 reads SYDVKM. The CDR3: CASKDRPYEQYF. The CDR3 nucleotides are TGTGCCAGCAAGGACAGGCCCTACGAGCAGTACTTC.

The chain joins TRBV18 to TRBJ2-2; D is undetermined. The CDR3 spans 17 residues. The germline CDR1 and CDR2 sequences are KGHSH and LQKENI. Trimming stripped 0 bases from V and 2 bases from J, with 13 bases between. CDR3 DNA: TGTGCCAGCTCACCACCGGCCCTGTCCCTCAACACCGGGGAGCTGTTTTTT. This codes for CASSPPALSLNTGELFF.

The chain recombines TRBV6-4 with TRBJ1-6; D call uncertain. This CDR3 has 11 amino acids. V was trimmed by 5 bases and J by 10 bases, leaving 6 bases between them. Germline V gives CDR1 MRHNA, CDR2 SNTAGT. The CDR3 here is CASSTSSPLHF. CDR3 coding DNA: TGTGCCAGCAGTACATCCTCACCCCTCCACTTT.

This chain joins TRBV6-6 and TRBJ2-3; TRBD2 aligns across 10 bases. The trim removed 5 bases at V and 2 bases at J, leaving 7 bases unmatched. The V gene's germline CDR1 is MNHNY and CDR2 SVGAGI (reference sequence). This CDR3 has 16 amino acids. The CDR3 coding sequence is TGTGCCAGCAGTCAGACTAGCGGGTACGACACAGATACGCAGTATTTT. Translation gives CASSQTSGYDTDTQYF.

The chain joins TRBV28 to TRBJ1-5, with D possibly TRBD1 on 5 matching bases. The V gene lost 6 bases and the J gene lost 7 bases, with 10 bases spanning the gap. This CDR3 is built from 12 residues. From germline, CDR1 is MDHEN and CDR2 SYDVKM. Written as DNA, the CDR3 is TGTGCCAGCAGAGACAGCTACCAGCCCCAGCATTTT. This codes for CASRDSYQPQHF.

J is TRBJ1-4 and V is TRBV4-1; D remains ambiguous. The V gene lost 0 bases and the J gene lost 8 bases, with 19 bases spanning the gap. The germline CDR1 and CDR2 sequences are MGHRA and YSYEKL. The CDR3 totals 17 residues. The DNA for the CDR3 is TGCGCCAGCAGCCAAGATTTGGCTCCCCCCCCAACGGAAAAACTGTTTTTT. Translating it yields CASSQDLAPPPTEKLFF.

This sequence joins TRBV6-5 and TRBJ1-1; 8 nucleotides line up with TRBD1. Germline values: CDR1 MNHEY, CDR2 SVGAGI. V lost 0 bases, J lost 12 bases, and 6 bases stayed unmatched. The CDR3 consists of 13 residues. The CDR3 region is CASSYSGRGQTFF. Here the CDR3 DNA reads TGTGCCAGCAGTTACTCAGGCAGGGGGCAAACTTTCTTT.

J is TRBJ1-4 and V is TRBV3-1 (or the pseudogene TRBV3-2), with D possibly TRBD1 on 5 matching bases. Germline CDR1 LGHDT, CDR2 YNNKEL (reference sequence). This CDR3 has 14 residues. The ends were cut back, 6 bases at V and 4 bases at J, with 12 bases in the middle. CDR3 coding DNA: TGTGCCAGCAGTCGTGGCGGGGGTAATGAAAAACTGTTTTTT. It is translated as CASSRGGGNEKLFF.

The V gene is TRBV24-1, the J gene TRBJ1-2; 8 bases line up with TRBD1. The CDR3 is 13 residues long. The ends lost 10 bases at V and 4 bases at J; junction bases unmatched: 7. Germline lookup yields CDR1 KGHDR and CDR2 SFDVKD. CDR3 nucleotides: TGTGCCACTTTGACAGGGGCGGGCTATGGCTACACCTTC. The encoded protein is CATLTGAGYGYTF.

CDR3 sequence reads: CASSPLTSGRSGETQYF. Written as DNA, the CDR3 is TGCGCCAGCAGCCCTTTGACTAGCGGGAGATCGGGAGAGACCCAGTACTTC. The V and J genes are TRBV4-1 and TRBJ2-5, with TRBD2 identical over 12 bases. The trim removed 4 bases at V and 4 bases at J, leaving 10 bases unmatched. This CDR3 spans 17 amino acids. From germline, CDR1 is MGHRA and CDR2 YSYEKL.

This rearrangement joins TRBV10-3 to TRBJ2-5; perhaps TRBD2 as D (6 bases). V lost 3 bases and J 6 bases, leaving 11 bases between the germline ends. CDR3 size: 13 residues. Germline V CDR1 and CDR2: ENHRY, SYGVKD. In nucleotides, the CDR3 is TGTGCCATCAGTGAACGGGAGTCAAAGACCCAGTACTTC. Amino acid sequence: CAISERESKTQYF.

This chain's CDR3 is CASSKGTGVTDTQYF. In DNA, the CDR3 is TGTGCCAGTAGCAAGGGGACAGGCGTCACAGATACGCAGTATTTT. J is TRBJ2-3 and V is TRBV19, with 8 positions matching TRBD1. After removal of 6 bases from V and 2 bases from J, the junction contained 7 bases not matched to a gene. CDR1 LNHDA and CDR2 SQIVND come from the germline V gene (reference sequence). The CDR3 consists of 15 residues.

The CDR3 DNA is TGTGCCAGCAGCTTGAGGGGGTTGGGACAGGGAAATGGCTACACCTTC. Translating it yields CASSLRGLGQGNGYTF. The V and J genes are TRBV5-6 and TRBJ1-2; 9 bases are a match to TRBD1. Germline CDR1 and CDR2: SGHDT and YYEEEE. The CDR3 spans 16 residues. The V gene end was trimmed by 1 base and the J gene end by 6 bases; junction bases not matched to a gene: 10.

The CDR3: CASSQGDRGPYEQYF. CDR3 nucleotide sequence: TGCGCCAGCAGCCAAGGAGACAGGGGCCCCTACGAGCAGTACTTC. The J gene is TRBJ2-7, the V gene TRBV4-1; 8 nucleotides match TRBD1. This CDR3 comprises 15 residues. The ends lost 1 base at V and 2 bases at J; junction bases unmatched: 4. Germline V gene sequence: CDR1 MGHRA, CDR2 YSYEKL.

This rearrangement joins TRBV19 to TRBJ2-6; no definite D call. The germline V gene encodes CDR1 LNHDA and CDR2 SQIVND (reference sequence). V gave up 0 bases and J gave up 0 bases, with 6 bases separating them. This CDR3 contains 16 residues. The DNA for the CDR3 is TGTGCCAGTAGTATAGATCTCGGCTCTGGGGCCAACGTCCTGACTTTC. Protein product: CASSIDLGSGANVLTF. Using reference TRBV19 and TRBJ2-6 for the parts outside the CDR3, the full variable domain is DGGITQSPKYLFRKEGQNVTLSCEQNLNHDAMYWYRQDPGQGLRLIYYSQIVNDFQKGDIAEGYSVSREKKESFPLTVTSAQKNPTAFYLCASSIDLGSGANVLTFGAGSRLTVL.

The chain is built from TRBV28 and TRBJ2-3; D is perhaps TRBD2 (6 bases). This CDR3 region has 16 residues. Germline lookup yields CDR1 MDHEN and CDR2 SYDVKM. The V gene lost 3 bases and the J gene lost 1 base, with 14 bases spanning the gap. CDR3 nucleotide sequence: TGTGCCAGCAGTTTGTGGAGGGGTTCTGGCACAGATACGCAGTATTTT. It translates to CASSLWRGSGTDTQYF.

This chain joins TRBV5-6 and TRBJ2-5; 8 bases agree with TRBD1. The CDR3 is 11 amino acids. The germline V gene encodes CDR1 SGHDT and CDR2 YYEEEE. Trimming took 7 bases from V and 5 from J; bases not matched to a gene: 1. The CDR3 here is CASRDRETQYF. In DNA, the CDR3 is TGTGCCAGCCGGGACAGGGAGACCCAGTACTTC.

The V gene is TRBV6-5, the J gene TRBJ2-7, with D tentatively TRBD1 (8 bases). V lost 6 bases and J 5 bases, leaving 20 bases between the germline ends. Germline V gene data show CDR1 as MNHEY and CDR2 as SVGAGI. This CDR3 is 15 amino acids long. CDR3 bases: TGTGCCAGCAGGGCGAACAGGGGGGGATCCGACGAGCAGTACTTC. Translation: CASRANRGGSDEQYF.

The CDR3 here is CASSSGQGYSGNTIYF. CDR3 coding DNA: TGTGCCAGCAGCTCCGGACAGGGGTACTCTGGAAACACCATATATTTT. This chain uses TRBV7-9 with TRBJ1-3, with 9 bases lining up with TRBD1. With 4 bases clipped from V and 0 bases from J, the junction kept 4 bases outside the gene matches. CDR1 is SEHNR and CDR2 is FQNEAQ in the germline V gene (reference sequence). The CDR3 has 16 amino acids.

This clone was observed a few times. The V gene is TRBV5-6, the J gene TRBJ1-6, with unresolved D. The length of the CDR3 is 16 residues. The V end lost 5 bases, the J end lost 4 bases, and 16 bases lay between the germline ends. Germline CDR1 is SGHDT and CDR2 is YYEEEE. In DNA form, the CDR3 reads TGTGCCAGCAGAATCGGGGTAGGCGGTTATAATTCACCCCTCCACTTT. Translation: CASRIGVGGYNSPLHF.

V gene TRBV5-1 combines with J gene TRBJ1-2; TRBD1 matches at 9 bases. The CDR3 runs to 15 residues. The V gene end was trimmed by 0 bases and the J gene end by 5 bases; junction bases not matched to a gene: 5. Germline-derived CDR1 and CDR2 are SGHRS and YFSETQ. DNA of the CDR3: TGCGCCAGCAGCTTGGTCCCACAGGGGGCTTATGGCTACACCTTC. This sequence encodes CASSLVPQGAYGYTF.

This clone was seen only a few times. The chain uses TRBV18 and TRBJ1-2; 8 positions match TRBD1. Germline V gene data show CDR1 as KGHSH and CDR2 as LQKENI. The CDR3 consists of 14 residues. Germline trimming cut 5 bases from V and 7 bases from J; bases unmatched to any gene: 9. In DNA, the CDR3 is TGTGCCAGCTCAACGCAGGGGGCGGGTGTTGGCTACACCTTC. The encoded protein is CASSTQGAGVGYTF.

The chain combines TRBV28 with TRBJ2-2; D possibly corresponds to TRBD1 (6 bases). V was cut by 9 bases and J by 7 bases, with 24 bases left in between. The CDR3 is 16 amino acids. Germline CDR1 reads MDHEN; CDR2 reads SYDVKM. CDR3 nucleotides: TGTGCCAGTAAATCGTCCTGGGGGCGTATAGGCGGGGAGCTGTTTTTT. Its translation: CASKSSWGRIGGELFF. Full variable domain (outside the CDR3, taken from reference TRBV28 and TRBJ2-2): DVKVTQSSRYLVKRTGEKVFLECVQDMDHENMFWYRQDPGLGLRLIYFSYDVKMKEKGDIPEGYSVSREKKERFSLILESASTNQTSMYLCASKSSWGRIGGELFFGEGSRLTVL.

The genes are TRBV7-2 and TRBJ1-5; the match to TRBD1 covers 11 bases. The CDR3 length is 15 residues. The trim removed 1 base at V and 9 bases at J, leaving 5 bases unmatched. Germline lookup yields CDR1 SGHTA and CDR2 FQGNSA. The CDR3: CASSLVGTGGRPQHF. The CDR3 bases are TGTGCCAGCAGCTTAGTGGGGACAGGGGGGCGGCCCCAGCATTTT.

The chain couples TRBV27 to TRBJ1-1; 11 positions agree with TRBD1. Germline loops: CDR1 MNHEY, CDR2 SMNVEV (reference sequence). This CDR3 is built from 16 residues. Trimming removed 5 bases from V and 0 bases from J; junction bases left unmatched: 5. The CDR3 is CASSPGTGGMNTEAFF. The DNA for the CDR3 is TGTGCCAGCAGTCCAGGGACAGGGGGGATGAACACTGAAGCTTTCTTT.

The CDR3 reads CATSSGTSGNNEQFF. The CDR3 bases are TGTGCCACCAGCAGCGGGACTAGCGGGAACAATGAGCAGTTCTTC. The chain combines TRBV15 with TRBJ2-1; TRBD2 matches 13 bases. With V trimmed by 3 bases and J by 5 bases, 1 base remained unmatched. The germline gives CDR1 LNHNV, CDR2 YYDKDF (reference sequence). The CDR3 sequence is 15 residues long.

The V call is TRBV10-3, the J call TRBJ2-1; D remains ambiguous. The CDR3 is made up of 14 amino acids. CDR1 is ENHRY, CDR2 SYGVKD, per germline. Between the trimmed V and J ends, which lost 0 bases and 6 bases, there was a span of 9 bases. As DNA, the CDR3 is TGTGCCATCAGTGAGTCGAATAGTCTCAATGAGCAGTTCTTC. The encoded protein is CAISESNSLNEQFF.

This chain uses TRBV6-6 with TRBJ1-3; TRBD1 might be the D (6 bases). Germline assignment: CDR1 MNHNY and CDR2 SVGAGI (reference sequence). V was pared by 6 bases and J by 0 bases, with 15 bases between. The CDR3 runs to 16 residues. CDR3 sequence: CASSHAQGYSGNTIYF. The CDR3 coding sequence is TGTGCCAGCAGCCACGCACAGGGCTACTCTGGAAACACCATATATTTT.

This chain joins TRBV7-9 and TRBJ2-5; possible D gene TRBD2, 6 bases. CDR1 SEHNR and CDR2 FQNEAQ come from the germline V gene (reference sequence). The CDR3 length is 15 residues. Trimming took off 0 bases at V and 5 bases at J, with 13 bases between the two ends. CDR3 DNA: TGTGCCAGCAGCTTAGCGGGACTCTGGGGCGAGACCCAGTACTTC. It translates to CASSLAGLWGETQYF.